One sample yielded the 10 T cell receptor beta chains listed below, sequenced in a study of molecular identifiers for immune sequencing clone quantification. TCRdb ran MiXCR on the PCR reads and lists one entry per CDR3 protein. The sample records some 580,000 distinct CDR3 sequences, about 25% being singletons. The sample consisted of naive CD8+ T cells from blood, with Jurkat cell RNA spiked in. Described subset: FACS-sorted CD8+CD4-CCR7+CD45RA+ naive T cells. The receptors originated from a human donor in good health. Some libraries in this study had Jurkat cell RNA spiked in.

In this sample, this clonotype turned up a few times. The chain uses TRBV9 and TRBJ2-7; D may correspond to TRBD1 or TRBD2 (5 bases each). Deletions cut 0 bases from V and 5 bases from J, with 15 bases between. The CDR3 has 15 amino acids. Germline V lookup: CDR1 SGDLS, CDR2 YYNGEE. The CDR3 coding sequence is TGTGCCAGCAGCGTAGAGGGGACGGCGGAGGACGAGCAGTACTTC. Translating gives CASSVEGTAEDEQYF. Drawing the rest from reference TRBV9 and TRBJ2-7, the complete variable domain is DSGVTQTPKHLITATGQRVTLRCSPRSGDLSVYWYQQSLDQGLQFLIQYYNGEERAKGNILERFSAQQFPDLHSELNLSSLELGDSALYFCASSVEGTAEDEQYFGPGTRLTVT.

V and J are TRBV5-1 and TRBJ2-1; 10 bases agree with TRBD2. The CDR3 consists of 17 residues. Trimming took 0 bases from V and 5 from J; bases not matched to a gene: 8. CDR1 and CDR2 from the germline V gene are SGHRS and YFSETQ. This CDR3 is CASSLGRQRGGHNEQFF. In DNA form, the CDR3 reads TGCGCCAGCAGCTTGGGACGCCAGCGGGGGGGACACAATGAGCAGTTCTTC.

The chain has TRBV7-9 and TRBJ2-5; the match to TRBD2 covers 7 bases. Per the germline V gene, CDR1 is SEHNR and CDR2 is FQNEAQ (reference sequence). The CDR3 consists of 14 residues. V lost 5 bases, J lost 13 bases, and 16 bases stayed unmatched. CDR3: CASSHGGGVEPRYF. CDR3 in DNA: TGTGCCAGCAGCCACGGCGGGGGTGTAGAGCCCCGGTACTTC.

CDR3 DNA sequence: TGTGCCAGCAGTTTGAGACTTCCTACGAACACTGAAGCTTTCTTT. Translating it yields CASSLRLPTNTEAFF. V is TRBV6-6 and J is TRBJ1-1, with D uncertain. The CDR3 has 15 residues. Germline V lookup: CDR1 MNHNY, CDR2 SVGAGI (reference sequence). V was clipped by 4 bases and J by 1 base, with 13 bases between them.

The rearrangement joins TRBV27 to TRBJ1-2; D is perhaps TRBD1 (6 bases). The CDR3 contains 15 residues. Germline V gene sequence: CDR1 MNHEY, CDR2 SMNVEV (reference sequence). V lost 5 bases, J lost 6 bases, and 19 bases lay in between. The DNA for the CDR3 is TGTGCCAGCAGTCACAGGGCGATACCGCTAAATGGCTACACCTTC. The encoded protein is CASSHRAIPLNGYTF.

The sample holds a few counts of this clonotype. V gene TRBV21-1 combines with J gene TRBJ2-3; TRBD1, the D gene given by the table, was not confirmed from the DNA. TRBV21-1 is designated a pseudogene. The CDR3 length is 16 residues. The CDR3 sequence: CASSTDRGHGTDTQYF. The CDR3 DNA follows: TGTGCCAGCAGCACAGACAGGGGGCACGGCACAGATACGCAGTATTTT.

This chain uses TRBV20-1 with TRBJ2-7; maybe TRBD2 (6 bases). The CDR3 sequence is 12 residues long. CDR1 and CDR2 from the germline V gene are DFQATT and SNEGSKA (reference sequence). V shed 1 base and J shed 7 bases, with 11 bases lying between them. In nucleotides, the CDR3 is TGCAGTGCTAGAGTAGGGACTCCGGAGCAGTACTTC. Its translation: CSARVGTPEQYF.

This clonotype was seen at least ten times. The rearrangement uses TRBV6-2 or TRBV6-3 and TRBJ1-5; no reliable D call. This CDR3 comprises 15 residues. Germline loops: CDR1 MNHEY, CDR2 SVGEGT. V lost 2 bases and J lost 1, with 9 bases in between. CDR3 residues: CASSYGRWSNQPQHF. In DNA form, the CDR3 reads TGTGCCAGCAGTTACGGCAGATGGAGCAATCAGCCCCAGCATTTT.

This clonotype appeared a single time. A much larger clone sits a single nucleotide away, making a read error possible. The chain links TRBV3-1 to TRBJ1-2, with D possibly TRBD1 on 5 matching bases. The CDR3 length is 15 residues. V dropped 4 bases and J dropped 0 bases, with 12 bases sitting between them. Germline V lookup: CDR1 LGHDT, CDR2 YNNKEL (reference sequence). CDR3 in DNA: TGTGCCAGCAGCCCTGGGTCAGGGACTAACTATGGCTACACCTTC. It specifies CASSPGSGTNYGYTF.

CDR3 in DNA: TGTGCCACCACCTCCGGGACAGGGGCCTCATTCTACACCTTC. This encodes CATTSGTGASFYTF. The chain joins TRBV10-3 to TRBJ1-2, with 10 bases aligning to TRBD1. This CDR3 contains 14 residues. Germline V gene sequence: CDR1 ENHRY, CDR2 SYGVKD. Trimming cost V 10 bases and J 10 bases; bases outside gene matches: 15.